Listed below are T cell receptor beta chains from one sample, sequenced in a study of T cells in Graves' hyperthyroidism and ophthalmopathy. Using its own MiXCR run on the multiplex PCR reads, TCRdb lists one record per CDR3 protein. The data contain 500,000 to 700,000 distinct CDR3 sequences, 16% of them seen just once; the ten biggest clones take up about 17%. Sample: blood. These receptors all come from a woman in her late teens or twenties with Graves' hyperthyroidism. The CDR3 runs from the conserved cysteine through the conserved F or W. The D gene is left open where the match is weak. Rows may omit the clone size; those that give it use once, few, many or a size class.

v_call: TRBV6-1; j_call: TRBJ2-7; d_call: TRBD1; clone_size: -; cdr3_aa: CASRKRQGADAYEQYF; cdr3_nt: TGTGCCAGCAGAAAAAGACAGGGGGCAGATGCCTACGAGCAGTACTTC
v_call: TRBV11-1; j_call: TRBJ1-6; d_call: -; clone_size: few; cdr3_aa: CASSSRGEVNSPLHF; cdr3_nt: TGTGCCAGCAGCTCCAGGGGCGAGGTTAATTCACCCCTCCACTTT
v_call: TRBV10-3; j_call: TRBJ2-1; d_call: -; clone_size: -; cdr3_aa: CAISRSGESYEQFF; cdr3_nt: TGTGCCATCAGTAGATCGGGGGAGTCATATGAGCAGTTCTTC
v_call: TRBV30; j_call: TRBJ2-1; d_call: TRBD2; clone_size: many; cdr3_aa: CAWSVMASGRKNEQFF; cdr3_nt: TGTGCCTGGAGTGTAATGGCTAGCGGGAGGAAAAATGAGCAGTTCTTC
v_call: TRBV11-2; j_call: TRBJ2-5; d_call: -; clone_size: many; cdr3_aa: CASSAGWGQETQYF; cdr3_nt: TGTGCCAGCAGCGCGGGTTGGGGCCAAGAGACCCAGTACTTC
v_call: TRBV7-2; j_call: TRBJ2-3; d_call: -; clone_size: -; cdr3_aa: CASSLVSVGRRTQYF; cdr3_nt: TGTGCCAGCAGCTTAGTGAGTGTCGGCAGAAGGACGCAGTATTTT
v_call: TRBV20-1; j_call: TRBJ2-7; d_call: -; clone_size: few; cdr3_aa: CSARVAVEQYF; cdr3_nt: TGCAGCGCTAGAGTCGCCGTGGAGCAGTACTTC
v_call: TRBV27; j_call: TRBJ2-1; d_call: TRBD2; clone_size: -; cdr3_aa: CASSLRPSSGVYNEQFF; cdr3_nt: TGTGCCAGCAGTTTACGACCCTCCAGCGGGGTCTACAATGAGCAGTTCTTC
v_call: TRBV2; j_call: TRBJ1-4; d_call: -; clone_size: few; cdr3_aa: CASRFRGMGEKLFF; cdr3_nt: TGTGCCAGCAGATTCAGAGGAATGGGCGAAAAACTGTTTTTT
v_call: TRBV7-9; j_call: TRBJ2-2; d_call: TRBD2; clone_size: -; cdr3_aa: CASSLAGVGTGELFF; cdr3_nt: TGTGCCAGCAGCCTAGCGGGAGTAGGCACCGGGGAGCTGTTTTTT
v_call: TRBV28; j_call: TRBJ2-3; d_call: -; clone_size: many; cdr3_aa: CASSARTIRPTSTDTQYF; cdr3_nt: TGTGCCAGCAGCGCGAGGACGATTCGACCCACTAGCACAGATACGCAGTATTTT
v_call: TRBV29-1; j_call: TRBJ1-1; d_call: -; clone_size: -; cdr3_aa: CSVDLGGNTEAFF; cdr3_nt: TGCAGCGTTGACTTGGGCGGGAACACTGAAGCTTTCTTT
v_call: TRBV12-3/TRBV12-4; j_call: TRBJ2-7; d_call: TRBD1; clone_size: many; cdr3_aa: CASSHNTGVEQYF; cdr3_nt: TGTGCCAGCAGTCACAATACAGGGGTCGAGCAGTACTTC
v_call: TRBV6-5; j_call: TRBJ1-1; d_call: -; clone_size: many; cdr3_aa: CASSYSAGRRGSTEAFF; cdr3_nt: TGTGCCAGCAGTTACTCGGCGGGGAGAAGAGGTAGCACTGAAGCTTTCTTT
v_call: TRBV2; j_call: TRBJ2-4; d_call: -; clone_size: many; cdr3_aa: CASSEESVAKNIQYF; cdr3_nt: TGTGCCAGCAGTGAAGAGTCGGTAGCCAAAAACATTCAGTACTTC
v_call: TRBV6-2/TRBV6-3; j_call: TRBJ2-5; d_call: -; clone_size: -; cdr3_aa: CASSYSIRTGQETQYF; cdr3_nt: TGTGCCAGCAGTTACTCGATTAGGACTGGGCAAGAGACCCAGTACTTC
v_call: TRBV27; j_call: TRBJ2-1; d_call: TRBD2; clone_size: -; cdr3_aa: CASSRYGTSPYNEQFF; cdr3_nt: TGTGCCAGCAGCCGTTATGGGACTAGCCCCTACAATGAGCAGTTCTTC
v_call: TRBV6-1; j_call: TRBJ2-1; d_call: -; clone_size: many; cdr3_aa: CASSKLPAPSYNEQFF; cdr3_nt: TGTGCCAGCAGCAAACTCCCGGCTCCAAGCTACAATGAGCAGTTCTTC
v_call: TRBV30; j_call: TRBJ1-1; d_call: -; clone_size: many; cdr3_aa: CAWRKSPNTEAFF; cdr3_nt: TGTGCCTGGAGAAAGTCTCCGAACACTGAAGCTTTCTTT
v_call: TRBV7-2; j_call: TRBJ2-7; d_call: TRBD2; clone_size: many; cdr3_aa: CASSLASGITHEQYF; cdr3_nt: TGTGCCAGCAGCTTAGCTAGCGGGATTACCCACGAGCAGTACTTC
v_call: TRBV7-8; j_call: TRBJ2-4; d_call: TRBD2; clone_size: many; cdr3_aa: CASSLARLGLAGGKNIQYF; cdr3_nt: TGTGCCAGCAGCTTAGCGAGACTTGGACTAGCGGGAGGCAAAAACATTCAGTACTTC
v_call: TRBV2; j_call: TRBJ1-6; d_call: TRBD1; clone_size: few; cdr3_aa: CASSAATGMPLHF; cdr3_nt: TGTGCCAGCAGTGCAGCGACAGGGATGCCCCTCCACTTT
v_call: TRBV3-1; j_call: TRBJ2-7; d_call: TRBD2; clone_size: many; cdr3_aa: CASSQVSGPLEQYF; cdr3_nt: TGTGCCAGCAGCCAAGTTAGCGGGCCCCTCGAGCAGTACTTC
v_call: TRBV20-1; j_call: TRBJ1-1; d_call: TRBD1; clone_size: many; cdr3_aa: CSARTGRRYTEAFF; cdr3_nt: TGCAGTGCACGGACAGGGAGAAGGTACACTGAAGCTTTCTTT
v_call: TRBV7-2; j_call: TRBJ2-2; d_call: TRBD2; clone_size: -; cdr3_aa: CASSPSSGGGRGELFF; cdr3_nt: TGTGCCAGCAGTCCCTCTAGCGGGGGGGGACGCGGGGAGCTGTTTTTT
v_call: TRBV20-1; j_call: TRBJ2-3; d_call: -; clone_size: -; cdr3_aa: CSARVPPTDTQYF; cdr3_nt: TGCAGTGCCAGGGTTCCCCCCACAGATACGCAGTATTTT
v_call: TRBV20-1; j_call: TRBJ2-7; d_call: -; clone_size: few; cdr3_aa: CSTTGTSYYEQYF; cdr3_nt: TGCAGTACCACCGGGACGTCTTACTACGAGCAGTACTTC
v_call: TRBV12-3/TRBV12-4; j_call: TRBJ2-1; d_call: -; clone_size: -; cdr3_aa: CASSFEGVYNEQFF; cdr3_nt: TGTGCCAGCAGTTTTGAGGGGGTGTACAATGAGCAGTTCTTC
v_call: TRBV10-2; j_call: TRBJ2-1; d_call: -; clone_size: -; cdr3_aa: CASSEARTYNEQFF; cdr3_nt: TGCGCCAGCAGTGAAGCGCGAACCTACAATGAGCAGTTCTTC
v_call: TRBV27; j_call: TRBJ2-5; d_call: TRBD2; clone_size: few; cdr3_aa: CASSLFPFSGGAGETQYF; cdr3_nt: TGTGCCAGCAGTTTATTCCCCTTTAGCGGGGGGGCCGGGGAGACCCAGTACTTC
v_call: TRBV20-1; j_call: TRBJ1-6; d_call: -; clone_size: many; cdr3_aa: CSAHSPLHF; cdr3_nt: TGCAGTGCGCACTCACCCCTCCACTTT
v_call: TRBV20-1; j_call: TRBJ1-1; d_call: -; clone_size: many; cdr3_aa: CSARLSNTEAFF; cdr3_nt: TGCAGTGCTAGATTATCGAACACTGAAGCTTTCTTT
v_call: TRBV13; j_call: TRBJ1-1; d_call: -; clone_size: few; cdr3_aa: CASSLGGIRNTEAFF; cdr3_nt: TGTGCCAGCAGCTTGGGCGGGATCCGGAACACTGAAGCTTTCTTT
v_call: TRBV5-1; j_call: TRBJ2-7; d_call: TRBD2; clone_size: -; cdr3_aa: CASSPWGSGTSNYEQYF; cdr3_nt: TGCGCCAGCAGCCCGTGGGGTAGCGGGACATCCAACTACGAGCAGTACTTC
v_call: TRBV18; j_call: TRBJ2-3; d_call: -; clone_size: many; cdr3_aa: CASSVRDTDTQYF; cdr3_nt: TGTGCCAGCTCTGTCAGGGACACAGATACGCAGTATTTT
v_call: TRBV10-3; j_call: TRBJ1-5; d_call: -; clone_size: few; cdr3_aa: CAISEMAKAPGFFQPQHF; cdr3_nt: TGTGCCATCAGTGAGATGGCTAAAGCTCCTGGATTTTTTCAGCCCCAGCATTTT
v_call: TRBV4-1; j_call: TRBJ1-1; d_call: TRBD1; clone_size: many; cdr3_aa: CASSQPRTGGNTEAFF; cdr3_nt: TGCGCCAGCAGCCAGCCTCGGACAGGAGGGAACACTGAAGCTTTCTTT
v_call: TRBV12-3/TRBV12-4; j_call: TRBJ1-3; d_call: -; clone_size: few; cdr3_aa: CASSGLGSGNTIYF; cdr3_nt: TGTGCCAGCAGTGGCCTGGGCTCTGGAAACACCATATATTTT
v_call: TRBV14; j_call: TRBJ1-1; d_call: -; clone_size: -; cdr3_aa: CASGRIPKLGENTEAFF; cdr3_nt: TGTGCCAGCGGCAGGATACCCAAATTAGGGGAAAACACTGAAGCTTTCTTT
v_call: TRBV24-1; j_call: TRBJ2-2; d_call: -; clone_size: many; cdr3_aa: CATSDLPGRPNTGELFF; cdr3_nt: TGTGCCACCAGTGATTTGCCAGGCAGGCCGAACACCGGGGAGCTGTTTTTT
v_call: TRBV4-2; j_call: TRBJ2-2; d_call: -; clone_size: -; cdr3_aa: CASSQGGKTAHTGELFF; cdr3_nt: TGTGCCAGCAGCCAAGGGGGAAAGACAGCACACACCGGGGAGCTGTTTTTT